These T cell receptor beta chains were read from a single sample in a study of CD8 T cells in Susac syndrome. MiXCR, applied by TCRdb to the immunoSEQ multiplex PCR reads, yields one record per CDR3 protein. Among about 130,000 distinct CDR3 sequences listed, roughly 95% were seen once. Specimen: CD4+ T cells from PBMCs. These TCRs come from a human donor in good health. The CDR3 runs from the conserved cysteine through the conserved F or W. D genes are given only for firm matches. Part of the rows lack a size; the others show once, few, many or a class for expanded clones.

V,size,J,D,DNA,CDR3
TRBV23-1,NA,TRBJ2-4,NA,TGCGCCAGCAGTCTCGACATTCAGTACTTC,CASSLDIQYF
TRBV4-1,NA,TRBJ2-3,NA,TGCGCCAGCAGCCAAGAAGGGAGGTCAACAGATACGCAGTATTTT,CASSQEGRSTDTQYF
TRBV3-1,NA,TRBJ1-5,NA,TGTGCCAGCAGCCAAGGGGGGGGCTCGGGTAATCAGCCCCAGCATTTT,CASSQGGGSGNQPQHF
TRBV12-3/TRBV12-4,NA,TRBJ2-7,NA,TGTGCCAGCAGTCTAAGGGACGGTCTCTCCTACGAGCAGTACTTC,CASSLRDGLSYEQYF
TRBV30,NA,TRBJ2-1,TRBD2,TGTGCCTGGGTTAGCGGGAGGGCCCCCTACAATGAGCAGTTCTTC,CAWVSGRAPYNEQFF
TRBV6-2/TRBV6-3,NA,TRBJ2-2,NA,TGTGCCAGCAGACTTGGGGGCTTCGGGGAGCTGTTTTTT,CASRLGGFGELFF
TRBV7-2,NA,TRBJ2-7,NA,TGTGCCAGCAGCTTAGCGGGGAACTACGAGCAGTACTTC,CASSLAGNYEQYF
TRBV5-4,NA,TRBJ2-2,NA,TGTGCCAGCAGCAAAACTAGTAGCGCCGGGGAGCTGTTTTTT,CASSKTSSAGELFF
TRBV5-1,NA,TRBJ2-2,NA,TGCGCCAGCAGCTTGGCCAAGGGGAACACCGGGGAGCTGTTTTTT,CASSLAKGNTGELFF
TRBV19,few,TRBJ2-6,NA,TGTGCCAGTACTGGGGCCAACGTCCTGACTTTC,CASTGANVLTF
TRBV29-1,NA,TRBJ1-1,TRBD1,TGCAGCGCTGTGGGGCAGGGGGGTGGGACTGAAGCTTTCTTT,CSAVGQGGGTEAFF
TRBV28,NA,TRBJ2-7,NA,TGTGCCAGCAGTGTCCCGGGACTCCTCTCCTACGAGCAGTACTTC,CASSVPGLLSYEQYF
TRBV6-5,NA,TRBJ2-1,NA,TGTGCCAGCAGTTACGTCGGGACTGTCGCTTACAATGAGCAGTTCTTC,CASSYVGTVAYNEQFF
TRBV20-1,once,TRBJ2-7,NA,TGCAGTGCTAGAGATCCCTACGAGCAGTACTTC,CSARDPYEQYF
TRBV7-2,NA,TRBJ2-5,NA,TGTGCCAGCAGCCGCGGGACCAGAAGGCAAGAGACCCAGTACTTC,CASSRGTRRQETQYF
TRBV4-2,NA,TRBJ2-2,NA,TGTGCCAGCAGCCACACTACTACATGGACCGGGGAGCTGTTTTTT,CASSHTTTWTGELFF
TRBV5-1,NA,TRBJ1-1,NA,TGCGCCAGCAGCACCGACGGGAACACTGAAGCTTTCTTT,CASSTDGNTEAFF
TRBV12-3/TRBV12-4,NA,TRBJ2-2,TRBD2,TGTGCCAGCAGTTTTGATTTACTAGCGGGAAACACCGGGGAGCTGTTTTTT,CASSFDLLAGNTGELFF
TRBV7-2,NA,TRBJ2-7,NA,TGTGCCAGCAGCCCCCCCGCGGGAAGTTCCTACGAGCAGTACTTC,CASSPPAGSSYEQYF
TRBV20-1,NA,TRBJ1-2,TRBD1,TGCAGTGCCGTACAGGGGGCGGACGGCTACACCTTC,CSAVQGADGYTF
TRBV3-1,NA,TRBJ2-1,NA,TGTGCCAGCAGCCCGGCGGAAGGTGGACAGTTCTTC,CASSPAEGGQFF
TRBV3-1,NA,TRBJ2-7,TRBD2,TGTGCCAGCAGCCAAGATCAAGCGTGGCGGGAGACCGAGCAGTACTTC,CASSQDQAWRETEQYF
TRBV25-1,NA,TRBJ2-7,NA,TGTGCCAGCAGACCCCAGGGGGGCCACGAGCAGTACTTC,CASRPQGGHEQYF
TRBV12-3/TRBV12-4,NA,TRBJ2-7,NA,TGTGCCAGCAGGCTCCGGCAGTACTCCTACGAGCAGTACTTC,CASRLRQYSYEQYF
TRBV5-1,NA,TRBJ2-3,TRBD2,TGCGCCAGCAGCAAAACAACGGCGGGAGTGACAGATACGCAGTATTTT,CASSKTTAGVTDTQYF
TRBV7-9,NA,TRBJ2-5,TRBD1,TGTGCCAGCAGCTCACAGACAGGGGGAGAGACCCAGTACTTC,CASSSQTGGETQYF
TRBV5-4,NA,TRBJ2-5,NA,TGTGCCAGCAGCTTGGTCAGGGCAGAGACCCAGTACTTC,CASSLVRAETQYF
TRBV5-1,NA,TRBJ2-5,TRBD2,TGCGCCAGCAGCCAATTACAGGGACTAGCGACTCAAGAGACCCAGTACTTC,CASSQLQGLATQETQYF
TRBV13,NA,TRBJ2-5,TRBD1,TGTGCCAGCAGCACGACAGGGGGGACGGAGACCCAGTACTTC,CASSTTGGTETQYF
TRBV30,NA,TRBJ2-1,NA,TGTGCCTGGAAAGGGCTTTTCAATGAGCAGTTCTTC,CAWKGLFNEQFF
TRBV19,NA,TRBJ2-7,TRBD1,TGTGCCAGTAGTCTCCGGGACAGCTCCTACGAGCAGTACTTC,CASSLRDSSYEQYF
TRBV4-1,NA,TRBJ2-7,NA,TGCGCCAGCAGCCAAGAGGGGGGAGAGGAGGAGCAGTACTTC,CASSQEGGEEEQYF